These 32 T cell receptor beta chains came from one sample sequenced in a study of CD8+CD57+ T cells in acquired aplastic anemia. Genomic DNA constituted the template upon which TCR beta VDJ and CDR3 profiling was performed. TCRdb re-called the reads through MiXCR, storing one row per CDR3 protein. The data contain 150,000 to 200,000 distinct CDR3 sequences, approximately 40% of them singletons. The material sequenced was sorted CD4+, CD8+, or CD8+CD57+ T cells (not recorded which) from PBMCs. These receptors were obtained from a human donor in good health.

This clonotype was seen at least ten times. The chain recombines TRBV12-3 or TRBV12-4 with TRBJ1-1; D not resolved. CDR3 length equals 13 residues. Trimming left V 3 bases short and J 1 base short, with 6 bases between. In DNA form, the CDR3 reads TGTGCCAGCAGTTTCGAAGGGAACACTGAAGCTTTCTTT. Its translation is CASSFEGNTEAFF.

Many counts were recorded for this clonotype. The chain is built from TRBV7-8 and TRBJ2-5, with D unclear. The CDR3 runs to 16 residues. Germline values: CDR1 SGHVS, CDR2 FQNEAQ. V was trimmed by 1 base and J by 4 bases, leaving 16 bases between them. As DNA, the CDR3 is TGTGCCAGCAGCTTAGTGGCGATGGTAATCGGAGAGACCCAGTACTTC. It is translated as CASSLVAMVIGETQYF. The full variable domain, completed using reference TRBV7-8 and TRBJ2-5, is GAGVSQSPRYKVAKRGQDVALRCDPISGHVSLFWYQQALGQGPEFLTYFQNEAQLDKSGLPSDRFFAERPEGSVSTLKIQRTQQEDSAVYLCASSLVAMVIGETQYFGPGTRLLVL.

The rearrangement links TRBV20-1 to TRBJ1-2, with 8 bases aligning to TRBD1. This CDR3 is 12 amino acids long. The germline V gene encodes CDR1 DFQATT and CDR2 SNEGSKA (reference sequence). The CDR3 is CSASDRVSGYTF. In DNA form, the CDR3 reads TGCAGCGCATCGGACAGGGTCTCTGGCTACACCTTC.

This clonotype was seen many times. The CDR3 is CASQLSRDRGYEQYF. For the CDR3, the DNA is TGTGCCAGCCAGTTAAGCCGGGACAGGGGGTACGAGCAGTACTTC. This chain connects TRBV2 to TRBJ2-7; TRBD1 aligns across 11 bases. The CDR3 runs 15 residues. V shed 8 bases, J shed 4 bases, and the junction held 10 bases outside the gene matches. Germline V gives CDR1 SNHLY, CDR2 FYNNEI.

This clonotype showed up many times. The V gene is TRBV20-1, the J gene TRBJ2-3, with 14 nucleotides matching TRBD2. The CDR3 runs to 16 residues. Germline CDR1 reads DFQATT; CDR2 reads SNEGSKA (reference sequence). J gave up 2 bases and V 6 bases, and 7 bases lay outside the gene matches. The CDR3 DNA sequence: TGCAGTGCGAAGAGACTAGCGGGAGGGAACACAGATACGCAGTATTTT. Its translation is CSAKRLAGGNTDTQYF.

There are many counts of this clonotype. The rearrangement joins TRBV5-1 to TRBJ2-2, with D perhaps assigned TRBD1 or TRBD2 (5 bases each). The ends were cut back, 4 bases at V and 4 bases at J, with 11 bases in the middle. The CDR3 loop spans 14 amino acids. The germline CDR1 and CDR2 sequences are SGHRS and YFSETQ. CDR3 nucleotide sequence: TGCGCCAGCAGCATAGGGACGGTCACCGGGGAGCTGTTTTTT. Its translation: CASSIGTVTGELFF.

In this sample, this clonotype turned up many times. The CDR3 reads CASTSGGVVTYNEQFF. DNA of the CDR3: TGTGCCAGTACTAGCGGGGGGGTCGTCACCTACAATGAGCAGTTCTTC. The chain combines TRBV2 with TRBJ2-1, with 13 bases identical to TRBD2. Germline V gene data show CDR1 as SNHLY and CDR2 as FYNNEI. CDR3 length: 16 amino acids. The J segment lost 2 bases and the V segment lost 9 bases, leaving 7 bases of the junction unmatched.

This clonotype has a handful of counts. This may stem from a read error, because a much larger clone lies one nucleotide away. The rearrangement uses TRBV7-2 and TRBJ1-3, with D possibly TRBD1 on 5 matching bases. Germline CDR1 is SGHTA and CDR2 is FQGNSA. This CDR3 spans 15 amino acids. CDR3 nucleotides: TGTGCCAGCATCTTAGCAACAGGCTCTGGAAACACCATATATTTT. It translates to CASILATGSGNTIYF.

Of note for this clonotype: This sequence may be a read error, since a much larger clone differs from it by one base. The chain uses TRBV12-5 and TRBJ2-3, with D hard to call. V lost 1 base and J 8 bases, leaving 4 bases between the germline ends. This CDR3 has 11 residues. Germline CDR1 and CDR2: LGHNT and FRNRAP. CDR3 nucleotide sequence: TGTGCTAGTGGTTTGGCGGGTACGCAGTATTTT. It codes for CASGLAGTQYF.

This chain links TRBV19 with TRBJ2-3; 12 positions match TRBD2. There are 18 residues in the CDR3. V shed 5 bases, J shed 2 bases, and the junction held 11 bases outside the gene matches. The germline CDR1 and CDR2 sequences are LNHDA and SQIVND (reference sequence). CDR3 in DNA: TGTGCCAGTAGTGAGTCCGGGACTAGCGGGCGATCCACAGATACGCAGTATTTT. It yields the protein CASSESGTSGRSTDTQYF.

V usage is TRBV20-1 and J usage is TRBJ1-2, with 7 positions matching TRBD1. CDR1 and CDR2 (germline): DFQATT, SNEGSKA (reference sequence). Trimming cost V 6 bases and J 4 bases; bases outside gene matches: 2. This CDR3 region has 11 residues. Written as DNA, the CDR3 is TGCAGTGCGGCAGGGGGCTATGGCTACACCTTC. Protein sequence: CSAAGGYGYTF.

Many counts were recorded for this clonotype. The rearrangement links TRBV7-9 to TRBJ2-5, with 8 bases that match TRBD2. J gave up 5 bases and V 4 bases, and 9 bases lay outside the gene matches. CDR1 SEHNR and CDR2 FQNEAQ come from the germline V gene (reference sequence). CDR3 length equals 15 residues. The CDR3 loop reads CASSYRYGRAETQYF. CDR3 sequence (DNA): TGTGCCAGCAGCTATCGATACGGGAGGGCCGAGACCCAGTACTTC.

At least ten counts were recorded for this clonotype. The chain combines TRBV6-2 or TRBV6-3 with TRBJ2-1, with 11 bases that match TRBD1. Trimming cost V 6 bases and J 2 bases; bases outside gene matches: 3. This CDR3 is built from 15 residues. Germline values: CDR1 MNHEY, CDR2 SVGEGT. CDR3 coding DNA: TGTGCCAGCAGGCTGGGACAGGGGGCCTACAATGAGCAGTTCTTC. Residues: CASRLGQGAYNEQFF.

Comment on this clonotype: A junction boundary mismatches the germline segment, possibly from a read error. The chain joins TRBV29-1 to TRBJ2-2; TRBD2 matches at 7 bases. CDR1 is SQVTM and CDR2 is ANQGSEA in the germline V gene. The CDR3 extends over 15 amino acids. As DNA, the CDR3 is TGCAGCGTCTCTACCGGGACTACGAACACCGGGGAGCTGCTTTTT. Its protein is CSVSTGTTNTGELLF.

The table lists this clonotype with many counts. The chain recombines TRBV15 with TRBJ2-7; no clear D gene. Germline V CDR1 and CDR2: LNHNV, YYDKDF (reference sequence). This CDR3 comprises 15 residues. The V and J ends lost 1 base and 2 bases respectively, with 12 bases between them. CDR3 DNA: TGTGCCACCAGCAGAGTTGTTGTGGGGACCTACGAGCAGTACTTC. This sequence encodes CATSRVVVGTYEQYF.

This clonotype was observed at least ten times. This chain joins TRBV12-3 or TRBV12-4 and TRBJ2-7; the D is unclear. The CDR3 spans 12 residues. V was shortened by 2 bases and J by 3 bases, with 5 bases between the two germline ends. CDR3 in DNA: TGTGCCAGCAGTTTAAGGGACTACGAGCAGTACTTC. It translates to CASSLRDYEQYF.

In the case of this clonotype: It may be a read error: a sequence one base away is much more abundant. The gene calls are TRBV28 and TRBJ2-7; D tentatively reads TRBD1 or TRBD2 (6 bases each). This CDR3 comprises 14 residues. Between the trimmed V and J ends, which lost 6 bases and 0 bases, there was a span of 12 bases. Germline V CDR1 and CDR2: MDHEN, SYDVKM. The CDR3 DNA reads TGTGCCAGCAGGGGGGCGGGGAGCTCCTACGAGCAGTACTTC. Protein: CASRGAGSSYEQYF. The complete variable domain, with remaining parts taken from reference TRBV28 and TRBJ2-7, reads DVKVTQSSRYLVKRTGEKVFLECVQDMDHENMFWYRQDPGLGLRLIYFSYDVKMKEKGDIPEGYSVSREKKERFSLILESASTNQTSMYLCASRGAGSSYEQYFGPGTRLTVT.

This clonotype was detected many times. The genes are TRBV5-5 and TRBJ2-3; tentatively, D is TRBD1 or TRBD2 (5 bases each). The V gene lost 4 bases and the J gene lost 8 bases, with 14 bases spanning the gap. The CDR3 has 13 residues. The germline CDR1 and CDR2 sequences are SGHKS and YYEKEE (reference sequence). CDR3 in amino acids: CASSPGTVGTQYF. For the CDR3, the DNA is TGTGCCAGCAGCCCCGGGACCGTGGGTACGCAGTATTTT.

In its sample, this clonotype was seen once. V usage is TRBV28 and J usage is TRBJ1-4; 11 nucleotides align to TRBD1. In germline, CDR1 is MDHEN, CDR2 SYDVKM. Germline trimming cut 6 bases from V and 3 bases from J; bases unmatched to any gene: 9. This CDR3 comprises 17 residues. The CDR3 sequence is CASRRGTGGISNEKLFF. CDR3 DNA: TGTGCCAGCAGAAGAGGGACAGGGGGAATTTCTAATGAAAAACTGTTTTTT.

The CDR3 loop reads CASSHQGFNEKLFF. Written as DNA, the CDR3 is TGTGCCAGCAGCCACCAGGGATTTAATGAAAAACTGTTTTTT. The gene calls are TRBV14 and TRBJ1-4; a possible D gene is TRBD1 (5 bases). CDR1 is SGHDN and CDR2 is FVKESK in the germline V gene. The CDR3 length is 14 residues. V lost 3 bases and J lost 4, with 9 bases in between.

The rearrangement uses TRBV9 and TRBJ1-2; D unresolved. V was trimmed by 0 bases and J by 3 bases, leaving 6 bases between them. Germline assignment: CDR1 SGDLS and CDR2 YYNGEE. The CDR3 is made up of 13 amino acids. Here the CDR3 reads CASSVVGHYGYTF. The CDR3 nucleotides read TGTGCCAGCAGCGTAGTCGGACACTATGGCTACACCTTC.

This chain connects TRBV12-3 or TRBV12-4 to TRBJ1-6; perhaps TRBD1 as D (5 bases). With 4 bases removed from V and 6 bases from J, the gap between germline ends came to 7 bases. The CDR3 extends over 13 amino acids. CDR3 protein: CASSSQGNSPLHF. In DNA form, the CDR3 reads TGTGCCAGCAGTTCCCAGGGTAATTCACCCCTCCACTTT.

This clonotype has ten or more counts. The chain is built from TRBV7-9 and TRBJ2-7; TRBD2 agrees at 8 bases. CDR1 and CDR2 from the germline V gene are SEHNR and FQNEAQ (reference sequence). Germline trimming cut 2 bases from V and 4 bases from J; bases unmatched to any gene: 4. The CDR3 is 14 residues long. CDR3 nucleotides: TGTGCCAGCAGCTTATCCGCGGGGGGATACGAGCAGTACTTC. This encodes CASSLSAGGYEQYF.

This chain uses TRBV19 with TRBJ1-6, with D perhaps matching TRBD1 (5 bases). V was shortened by 2 bases and J by 7 bases, with 9 bases between the two germline ends. The CDR3 sequence is 14 residues long. Germline CDR1 is LNHDA and CDR2 is SQIVND (reference sequence). CDR3 residues: CASSIRDLNSPLHF. CDR3 DNA: TGTGCCAGTAGTATACGGGACCTCAATTCACCCCTCCACTTT.

Note on this clonotype: One base away lies a much larger clone, so this may be a sequencing read error. In this CDR3 the conserved last residue, phenylalanine or tryptophan, is missing, so a read error is likely. This sequence joins TRBV10-3 and TRBJ1-1; 10 nucleotides line up with TRBD1. Looked up from germline, CDR1 is ENHRY and CDR2 is SYGVKD. V shed 10 bases, J shed 0 bases, and the junction held 5 bases outside the gene matches. The CDR3 has 14 residues. The CDR3 coding sequence is TGTGCCAGCAGACAGGGGGCTATGAACACTGAAGCTTTCTCT. It encodes CASRQGAMNTEAFS.

This clonotype has at least ten counts. The chain uses TRBV7-2 and TRBJ2-1; D is ambiguous. Germline lookup yields CDR1 SGHTA and CDR2 FQGNSA. Trimming left V 5 bases short and J 8 bases short, with 13 bases between. The CDR3 is 13 residues long. The CDR3 DNA follows: TGTGCCAGCAGCCTTGTGGGGAACCATGAGCAGTTCTTC. Protein sequence: CASSLVGNHEQFF. The entire variable domain, with the rest obtained from reference TRBV7-2 and TRBJ2-1, is as follows: GAGVSQSPSNKVTEKGKDVELRCDPISGHTALYWYRQSLGQGLEFLIYFQGNSAPDKSGLPSDRFSAERTGGSVSTLTIQRTQQEDSAVYLCASSLVGNHEQFFGPGTRLTVL.

This clonotype was seen at least ten times. The chain joins TRBV29-1 to TRBJ1-3, with D unclear. The germline V and J ends were trimmed by 2 bases and 0 bases, with 8 bases remaining between them. Germline-derived CDR1 and CDR2 are SQVTM and ANQGSEA. The CDR3 has 14 amino acids. The CDR3 region is CSVEPAYSGNTIYF. The CDR3 DNA is TGCAGCGTTGAACCGGCGTACTCTGGAAACACCATATATTTT.

CDR3 region: CASSDRDDGNSPLHF. CDR3 nucleotides: TGTGCCAGCAGCGACAGGGATGATGGTAATTCACCCCTCCACTTT. V is TRBV6-1 and J is TRBJ1-6; TRBD1 matches at 7 bases. J gave up 6 bases and V 6 bases, and 8 bases lay outside the gene matches. Germline assignment: CDR1 MNHNS and CDR2 SASEGT. The CDR3 runs to 15 residues.

The chain couples TRBV15 to TRBJ1-5, with D unclear. Looked up from germline, CDR1 is LNHNV and CDR2 is YYDKDF (reference sequence). The CDR3 spans 12 residues. V was clipped by 3 bases and J by 4 bases, with 4 bases between them. CDR3 nucleotide sequence: TGTGCCACCAGCAGCCAAAATCAGCCCCAGCATTTT. Amino acid sequence: CATSSQNQPQHF.

Many counts were recorded for this clonotype. The V and J genes are TRBV6-5 and TRBJ1-1, with unresolved D. The CDR3 has 15 residues. Germline assignment: CDR1 MNHEY and CDR2 SVGAGI. Trimming shortened V by 4 bases and J by 2 bases, and 14 bases separated the two germline ends. This CDR3 reads CASSSDGGINTEAFF. CDR3 bases: TGTGCCAGCAGTTCGGACGGAGGGATAAACACTGAAGCTTTCTTT.

This chain links TRBV18 with TRBJ2-7; 10 bases map to TRBD1. With V trimmed by 4 bases and J by 2 bases, 5 bases remained unmatched. Germline V lookup: CDR1 KGHSH, CDR2 LQKENI. The CDR3 is 15 residues long. In DNA, the CDR3 is TGTGCCAGCTCACGACCGGGACAGGGGACCTACGAGCAGTACTTC. Translated: CASSRPGQGTYEQYF.

This clonotype was observed at least ten times. V and J are TRBV20-1 and TRBJ2-7; 7 nucleotides align to TRBD2. Germline lookup yields CDR1 DFQATT and CDR2 SNEGSKA (reference sequence). J was trimmed by 1 base and V by 6 bases; bases with no gene match: 9. This CDR3 is 14 amino acids long. CDR3 sequence reads: CSARRRERSYEQYF. The CDR3 nucleotides are TGCAGTGCGAGAAGGCGGGAGCGGTCCTACGAGCAGTACTTC.